This T cell receptor beta chain was recorded in a study of blood T cells in healthy people across ages. This clonotype was counted between two and nine times. Using a J-beta primer mix together with a sample-barcoded 5' primer, a second PCR was run for about 7 to 12 cycles. The study obtained at least 2.5 million CDR3-containing paired-end reads from every sample. One entry per CDR3 protein results from TCRdb running MiXCR on the 5' RACE reads. The top ten clones hold approximately 4% of a sample with 800,000 or so distinct CDR3 sequences, roughly 25% of them seen once. The CDR3 spans 15 residues. V dropped 7 bases and J dropped 3 bases, with 21 bases sitting between them. CDR1 is SQVTM, CDR2 ANQGSEA, per germline. These data also formed part of another study, on T cells of mothers and their children.

V usage is TRBV29-1 and J usage is TRBJ1-1; D remains ambiguous. The sample was blood. This sequence was found in a boy younger than 18 in good health. CDR3: CSALPARPVHTEAFF. As DNA, the CDR3 is TGCAGCGCTCTCCCGGCCCGGCCAGTGCACACTGAAGCTTTCTTT.